The 20 T cell receptor beta chains reported below all come from one sample, sequenced in a study of blood T cell repertoires in COVID-19. Assay used: immunoSEQ multiplex PCR; TCRdb lists only in-frame clones, some missing. The sample records fewer than 50,000 clones, approximately 80% being singletons. The source material was peripheral blood. These receptor sequences come from a man older than 75 with acute or convalescent COVID-19.

The DNA of the CDR3 is TGTGCCATCAGTGAGGATCAGGGCCGGGAGACCCAGTACTTC. Amino acids: CAISEDQGRETQYF. This chain links TRBV10-3 with TRBJ2-5; TRBD1 might be the D (5 bases). The V and J ends lost 2 bases and 5 bases respectively, with 12 bases between them. Germline CDR1 reads ENHRY; CDR2 reads SYGVKD. The length of the CDR3 is 14 residues.

The chain combines TRBV9 with TRBJ2-1; 9 nucleotides match TRBD2. The germline V gene encodes CDR1 SGDLS and CDR2 YYNGEE. J lost 6 bases, V lost 4 bases, and 8 bases had no gene match. The CDR3 runs to 15 residues. CDR3 coding DNA: TGTGCCAGCAGCTATACCGGGACTAGCCCCAATGAGCAGTTCTTC. It specifies CASSYTGTSPNEQFF.

V and J are TRBV19 and TRBJ2-1, with 8 bases identical to TRBD2. Per the germline V gene, CDR1 is LNHDA and CDR2 is SQIVND (reference sequence). Losses at the gene ends were 7 bases for V and 2 bases for J; bases not matched to a gene: 7. This CDR3 is built from 15 residues. The CDR3 DNA reads TGTGCCAGTACCCCGGGACTAGTAGCCTACAATGAGCAGTTCTTC. Translation: CASTPGLVAYNEQFF.

V and J are TRBV7-8 and TRBJ2-3, with 9 bases matching TRBD2. The CDR3 extends over 16 amino acids. V was clipped by 1 base and J by 5 bases; unmatched bases: 7. Germline-derived CDR1 and CDR2 are SGHVS and FQNEAQ. This CDR3 reads CASSLGGLAGIDTQYF. In DNA, the CDR3 is TGTGCCAGCAGCTTAGGGGGCCTAGCGGGAATAGATACGCAGTATTTT. The variable domain in full, completed from reference TRBV7-8 and TRBJ2-3, reads GAGVSQSPRYKVAKRGQDVALRCDPISGHVSLFWYQQALGQGPEFLTYFQNEAQLDKSGLPSDRFFAERPEGSVSTLKIQRTQQEDSAVYLCASSLGGLAGIDTQYFGPGTRLTVL.

In this sample, this clone turned up once. V gene TRBV7-9 combines with J gene TRBJ1-1; D might be TRBD1 (5 bases). The CDR3 length is 15 residues. The germline CDR1 and CDR2 sequences are SEHNR and FQNEAQ (reference sequence). V was clipped by 7 bases and J by 1 base, with 16 bases between them. CDR3 nucleotide sequence: TGTGCCAGCACCCCCTGGCGACAGCAGAACACTGAAGCTTTCTTT. It translates to CASTPWRQQNTEAFF.

This clone was counted a few times. The chain employs TRBV18 and TRBJ2-7; maybe TRBD1 (6 bases). Trimming pared 6 bases from V and 1 base from J, leaving 13 bases between. Germline CDR1 is KGHSH and CDR2 is LQKENI. CDR3 length equals 14 residues. CDR3: CASSPGAQSYEQYF. The CDR3 DNA sequence: TGTGCCAGCTCTCCAGGGGCCCAGTCCTACGAGCAGTACTTC. Complete variable domain (other parts from reference TRBV18 and TRBJ2-7): NAGVMQNPRHLVRRRGQEARLRCSPMKGHSHVYWYRQLPEEGLKFMVYLQKENIIDESGMPKERFSAEFPKEGPSILRIQQVVRGDSAAYFCASSPGAQSYEQYFGPGTRLTVT.

This sequence joins TRBV4-2 and TRBJ2-3, with 8 bases identical to TRBD1. The V and J ends lost 4 bases and 2 bases, in that order; junction bases with no gene match: 11. The CDR3 is made up of 17 amino acids. CDR1 is LGHNA, CDR2 YNFKEQ, per germline. This chain's CDR3 is CASSPGLDRGATDTQYF. In nucleotides, the CDR3 is TGTGCCAGCAGCCCAGGACTTGACAGGGGCGCCACAGATACGCAGTATTTT.

V usage is TRBV12-1 and J usage is TRBJ2-2; the table's D call, TRBD1, was not checked against the DNA. TRBV12-1 is an annotated pseudogene. CDR3 length equals 15 residues. The CDR3 spells CASSRGQGEGGELFF. CDR3 nucleotide sequence: TGTGCCAGCAGCCGGGGACAGGGGGAGGGCGGGGAGCTGTTTTTT.

This clone came up a few times. This chain links TRBV10-3 with TRBJ2-3; 9 bases match TRBD2. CDR3 length: 15 residues. Trimming cost V 5 bases and J 0 bases; bases outside gene matches: 3. Germline CDR1 ENHRY, CDR2 SYGVKD. The DNA of the CDR3 is TGTGCCATCAGTTTAGCGGGAGTGAGCACAGATACGCAGTATTTT. It yields the protein CAISLAGVSTDTQYF.

The chain couples TRBV11-2 to TRBJ2-7; D is unresolved. Germline loops: CDR1 SGHAT, CDR2 FQNNGV. Trimming shortened V by 0 bases and J by 2 bases, and 11 bases separated the two germline ends. This CDR3 is built from 15 residues. The CDR3 region has the DNA TGTGCCAGCAGCTTAGATAGCCCCCGGCCCTACGAGCAGTACTTC. Residues: CASSLDSPRPYEQYF.

V gene TRBV11-2 combines with J gene TRBJ2-3; 11 bases line up with TRBD2. The V gene's germline CDR1 is SGHAT and CDR2 FQNNGV. The CDR3 is made up of 15 amino acids. V dropped 4 bases and J dropped 7; count of bases not matched to a gene: 7. The CDR3 DNA reads as TGTGCCAGCAGCTCTAGGGCTAGCGGGAGGTATACGCAGTATTTT. Its protein product is CASSSRASGRYTQYF.

The V gene is TRBV18, the J gene TRBJ1-6, with D tentatively TRBD1 (5 bases). With 4 bases removed from V and 0 bases from J, the gap between germline ends came to 13 bases. Per the germline V gene, CDR1 is KGHSH and CDR2 is LQKENI. This CDR3 comprises 17 residues. In DNA, the CDR3 is TGTGCCAGCTCACTACAGGAAACGAGCTCCTATAATTCACCCCTCCACTTT. Translation gives CASSLQETSSYNSPLHF.

The gene calls are TRBV28 and TRBJ1-2; D gene uncertain. The CDR3 extends over 11 amino acids. Germline values: CDR1 MDHEN, CDR2 SYDVKM. Trimming stripped 8 bases from V and 4 bases from J, with 8 bases between. The CDR3 loop reads CASSGFYGYTF. DNA of the CDR3: TGTGCCAGCTCGGGGTTCTATGGCTACACCTTC.

The genes are TRBV28 and TRBJ1-4; TRBD1 might be the D (5 bases). V was cut by 8 bases and J by 4 bases, with 17 bases left in between. CDR3 length equals 15 residues. CDR1 is MDHEN, CDR2 SYDVKM, per germline. The CDR3 here is CASAGAGLHNEKLFF. The CDR3 DNA sequence: TGTGCCAGCGCCGGCGCGGGGCTACATAATGAAAAACTGTTTTTT.

This clone has only one observation. The chain uses TRBV18 and TRBJ2-7; 14 bases are shared with TRBD2. The CDR3 is made up of 16 amino acids. The V gene's germline CDR1 is KGHSH and CDR2 LQKENI. V shed 0 bases, J shed 3 bases, and the junction held 1 base outside the gene matches. CDR3 residues: CASSPPGLAGVYEQYF. Here the CDR3 DNA reads TGTGCCAGCTCACCACCGGGACTAGCGGGAGTCTACGAGCAGTACTTC.

The chain carries TRBV27 and TRBJ2-7; D is ambiguous. CDR1 is MNHEY and CDR2 is SMNVEV in the germline V gene (reference sequence). Trimming removed 3 bases at V and 0 bases at J, with 6 bases between. This CDR3 is built from 13 residues. In DNA, the CDR3 is TGTGCCAGCAGTTTTTACTACTCCTACGAGCAGTACTTC. Protein sequence: CASSFYYSYEQYF.

This clone was seen a single time. The chain carries TRBV5-5 and TRBJ2-1; TRBD2 is a possible D gene (6 bases). The CDR3 consists of 17 residues. The germline V gene encodes CDR1 SGHKS and CDR2 YYEKEE (reference sequence). Trimming shortened V by 4 bases and J by 3 bases, and 20 bases separated the two germline ends. CDR3: CASSHQVTSLDYNEQFF. As DNA, the CDR3 is TGTGCCAGCAGCCACCAAGTGACTAGTCTCGACTACAATGAGCAGTTCTTC. The whole variable domain, filled in from reference TRBV5-5 and TRBJ2-1, reads DAGVTQSPTHLIKTRGQQVTLRCSPISGHKSVSWYQQVLGQGPQFIFQYYEKEERGRGNFPDRFSARQFPNYSSELNVNALLLGDSALYLCASSHQVTSLDYNEQFFGPGTRLTVL.

The rearrangement joins TRBV28 to TRBJ2-2; the match to TRBD2 covers 9 bases. Trimming cost V 6 bases and J 1 base; bases outside gene matches: 6. The CDR3 contains 16 residues. CDR1 and CDR2 from the germline V gene are MDHEN and SYDVKM. CDR3 DNA sequence: TGTGCCAGCAGCGAATTTAGCGGGAGGAACACCGGGGAGCTGTTTTTT. Translation gives CASSEFSGRNTGELFF.

This sequence joins TRBV9 and TRBJ2-2, with TRBD2 matching 8 bases. Germline CDR1 SGDLS, CDR2 YYNGEE. V dropped 3 bases and J dropped 2; count of bases not matched to a gene: 6. CDR3 length equals 16 residues. CDR3: CASSGLAGINTGELFF. The DNA for the CDR3 is TGTGCCAGCAGCGGATTAGCGGGAATTAACACCGGGGAGCTGTTTTTT.

CDR3 amino acids: CASSLVGRGRSYEQYF. In nucleotides, the CDR3 is TGTGCCAGCAGTTTAGTAGGCAGGGGGCGCTCCTACGAGCAGTACTTC. The V call is TRBV27, the J call TRBJ2-7, with 8 nucleotides matching TRBD1. V lost 2 bases and J lost 0; bases outside the gene matches: 6. The germline CDR1 and CDR2 sequences are MNHEY and SMNVEV (reference sequence). CDR3 length: 16 amino acids.